The 19 T cell receptor beta chains listed next were all sequenced from one sample in a study of control samples from healthy donors and cancer patients. Profiled with immunoSEQ multiplex PCR; TCRdb holds only in-frame clones, not every one. Here the sample spans about 170,000 clones, around nine tenths being singletons. The material sequenced was blood. The receptors shown here come from a man aged 30 to 39 in good health.

The chain joins TRBV19 to TRBJ2-2; 7 positions agree with TRBD1. This CDR3 has 15 residues. V gave up 3 bases and J gave up 5 bases; unmatched junction bases: 6. Per the germline V gene, CDR1 is LNHDA and CDR2 is SQIVND (reference sequence). The CDR3 loop is CASSMGTVGTGELFF. The CDR3 DNA reads TGTGCCAGTAGTATGGGGACAGTGGGGACCGGGGAGCTGTTTTTT.

The chain uses TRBV5-1 and TRBJ1-2; D is possibly TRBD1 (6 bases). Germline-derived CDR1 and CDR2 are SGHRS and YFSETQ. Trimming stripped 1 base from V and 6 bases from J, with 22 bases between. The CDR3 has 17 residues. Here the CDR3 DNA reads TGCGCCAGCAGCTTGAGATGGGGCGCAGGGGAGGAGAATGGCTACACCTTC. Translation gives CASSLRWGAGEENGYTF.

With respect to this clone: Other DNA sequences in the same sample also yield this CDR3. The CDR3 spells CASSYSRQAYEQYF. In nucleotides, the CDR3 is TGTGCCAGCAGTTACTCGCGGCAAGCCTACGAGCAGTACTTC. V and J are TRBV6-5 and TRBJ2-7; D not resolved. The V gene's germline CDR1 is MNHEY and CDR2 SVGAGI. Between the trimmed V and J ends, which lost 0 bases and 2 bases, there was a span of 8 bases. This CDR3 is 14 amino acids long.

The chain carries TRBV24-1 and TRBJ2-3; 7 nucleotides line up with TRBD1. The CDR3 spans 14 residues. Germline CDR1 is KGHDR and CDR2 is SFDVKD. V was clipped by 3 bases and J by 5 bases; unmatched bases: 4. The CDR3 DNA reads TGTGCCACCAGTGATCCTGACAGGGAAGATACGCAGTATTTT. Translated: CATSDPDREDTQYF.

The table lists this clone with a count of one. This chain links TRBV15 with TRBJ2-7; D is perhaps TRBD1 or TRBD2 (7 bases each). The CDR3 sequence is 14 residues long. V was trimmed by 5 bases and J by 5 bases, leaving 16 bases between them. Germline CDR1 and CDR2: LNHNV and YYDKDF (reference sequence). CDR3 amino acids: CATSGFRGGDEQYF. CDR3 bases: TGTGCCACCAGCGGCTTCAGGGGGGGCGACGAGCAGTACTTC.

This chain connects TRBV29-1 to TRBJ2-5; TRBD1 aligns across 10 bases. The length of the CDR3 is 13 residues. Germline V lookup: CDR1 SQVTM, CDR2 ANQGSEA. Trimming took 6 bases from V and 5 from J; bases not matched to a gene: 6. The chain's CDR3 is CSVDRGQAETQYF. CDR3 coding DNA: TGCAGCGTCGACAGGGGGCAGGCGGAGACCCAGTACTTC.

The chain carries TRBV11-2 and TRBJ1-2, with 7 bases matching TRBD1. Germline trimming cut 2 bases from V and 2 bases from J; bases unmatched to any gene: 8. Germline loops: CDR1 SGHAT, CDR2 FQNNGV. The CDR3 is made up of 16 amino acids. The CDR3 reads CASSLKGVDRNYGYTF. In nucleotides, the CDR3 is TGTGCCAGCAGCTTAAAGGGCGTGGACAGGAACTATGGCTACACCTTC. The full variable domain, its missing parts supplied by reference TRBV11-2 and TRBJ1-2, is EAGVAQSPRYKIIEKRQSVAFWCNPISGHATLYWYQQILGQGPKLLIQFQNNGVVDDSQLPKDRFSAERLKGVDSTLKIQPAKLEDSAVYLCASSLKGVDRNYGYTFGSGTRLTVV.

Only a few counts were recorded for this clone. The rearrangement uses TRBV27 and TRBJ2-1, with 7 nucleotides matching TRBD1. CDR1 MNHEY and CDR2 SMNVEV come from the germline V gene (reference sequence). This CDR3 is 14 amino acids long. The J segment lost 6 bases and the V segment lost 2 bases, leaving 4 bases of the junction unmatched. The CDR3 reads CASSLLGQPNEQFF. In DNA form, the CDR3 reads TGTGCCAGCAGTTTACTGGGACAGCCCAATGAGCAGTTCTTC.

The chain combines TRBV5-6 with TRBJ2-1; 11 positions agree with TRBD2. Germline CDR1 and CDR2: SGHDT and YYEEEE. Unmatched junction bases numbered 7, after V lost 0 bases and J lost 5 bases. The CDR3 totals 17 residues. The CDR3 DNA is TGTGCCAGCAGCTTGGCCGTGACTAGCGGGACCCACAATGAGCAGTTCTTC. This translates into CASSLAVTSGTHNEQFF.

The gene calls are TRBV19 and TRBJ1-5, with D perhaps matching TRBD1 (5 bases). V lost 6 bases and J lost 4, with 10 bases in between. CDR3 length: 13 residues. The germline V gene encodes CDR1 LNHDA and CDR2 SQIVND (reference sequence). The CDR3 coding sequence is TGTGCCAGTAGCATCAGGGCTAATCAGCCCCAGCATTTT. Protein product: CASSIRANQPQHF.

The V and J genes are TRBV19 and TRBJ2-2; the D gene is possibly TRBD1 (6 bases). CDR1 is LNHDA, CDR2 SQIVND, per germline (reference sequence). The CDR3 covers 14 residues. V was clipped by 3 bases and J by 6 bases, with 11 bases between them. The CDR3 region is CASSIRQAAGELFF. The CDR3 DNA sequence: TGTGCCAGTAGTATCAGACAGGCTGCCGGGGAGCTGTTTTTT. The full variable domain, rest sourced from reference TRBV19 and TRBJ2-2, is DGGITQSPKYLFRKEGQNVTLSCEQNLNHDAMYWYRQDPGQGLRLIYYSQIVNDFQKGDIAEGYSVSREKKESFPLTVTSAQKNPTAFYLCASSIRQAAGELFFGEGSRLTVL.

This sequence joins TRBV4-2 and TRBJ2-1, with D possibly called TRBD1 or TRBD2 (5 bases each). V lost 4 bases, J lost 9 bases, and 19 bases lay in between. The CDR3 runs 15 residues. CDR1 is LGHNA and CDR2 is YNFKEQ in the germline V gene. CDR3 sequence: CASSLLLGTTSEQFF. CDR3 coding DNA: TGTGCCAGCAGCCTTCTCCTGGGGACCACCAGTGAGCAGTTCTTC.

Comment on this clone: The sample contains more than one DNA sequence encoding this CDR3. The chain recombines TRBV2 with TRBJ1-5, with D uncertain. In germline, CDR1 is SNHLY, CDR2 FYNNEI. The CDR3 covers 13 residues. The V end lost 6 bases, the J end lost 0 bases, and 6 bases lay between the germline ends. The CDR3 reads CASSGDSNQPQHF. DNA of the CDR3: TGTGCCAGCAGCGGTGATAGCAATCAGCCCCAGCATTTT.

This chain uses TRBV18 with TRBJ2-7; D uncertain. V dropped 3 bases and J dropped 2 bases, with 8 bases sitting between them. Germline V lookup: CDR1 KGHSH, CDR2 LQKENI. CDR3 length: 13 amino acids. CDR3 sequence: CASSPAPTYEQYF. The CDR3 DNA reads TGTGCCAGCTCACCGGCTCCTACCTACGAGCAGTACTTC.

The genes are TRBV7-6 and TRBJ2-7; D is possibly TRBD2 (6 bases). V was shortened by 1 base and J by 1 base, with 11 bases between the two germline ends. Germline values: CDR1 SGHVS, CDR2 FNYEAQ. This CDR3 has 15 amino acids. The CDR3 nucleotides are TGTGCCAGCAGCTTAGAGGAGGGGTTTTCCTACGAGCAGTACTTC. Its translation is CASSLEEGFSYEQYF.

This chain links TRBV6-1 with TRBJ2-7; TRBD2 might be the D (7 bases). V was shortened by 1 base and J by 2 bases, with 12 bases between the two germline ends. Per the germline V gene, CDR1 is MNHNS and CDR2 is SASEGT. The CDR3 is 15 amino acids. The CDR3 sequence: CASSEEPGGPYEQYF. CDR3 nucleotide sequence: TGTGCCAGCAGTGAAGAGCCGGGGGGCCCCTACGAGCAGTACTTC.

The V and J genes are TRBV9 and TRBJ2-6, with TRBD2 identical over 9 bases. With V trimmed by 0 bases and J by 0 bases, 1 base remained unmatched. CDR3 length: 17 amino acids. In germline, CDR1 is SGDLS, CDR2 YYNGEE. The CDR3 spells CASSVVAGASGANVLTF. The CDR3 coding sequence is TGTGCCAGCAGCGTAGTAGCGGGGGCCTCTGGGGCCAACGTCCTGACTTTC.

J is TRBJ2-3 and V is TRBV12-5, with 8 positions matching TRBD2. Germline CDR1 reads LGHNT; CDR2 reads FRNRAP. This CDR3 comprises 14 residues. Losses at the gene ends were 5 bases for V and 0 bases for J; bases not matched to a gene: 1. This CDR3 is CASGTSGSTDTQYF. CDR3 DNA sequence: TGTGCTAGTGGTACTAGCGGTAGCACAGATACGCAGTATTTT. The complete variable domain, with remaining parts taken from reference TRBV12-5 and TRBJ2-3, reads DARVTQTPRHKVTEMGQEVTMRCQPILGHNTVFWYRQTMMQGLELLAYFRNRAPLDDSGMPKDRFSAEMPDATLATLKIQPSEPRDSAVYFCASGTSGSTDTQYFGPGTRLTVL.

The rearrangement joins TRBV30 to TRBJ1-5, with D maybe TRBD1 (6 bases). V was clipped by 3 bases and J by 3 bases, with 9 bases between them. CDR3 length equals 13 residues. Germline V gives CDR1 GTSNPN, CDR2 SVGIG (reference sequence). The CDR3 DNA sequence: TGTGCCTGGAGCCAGGGGATCAATCAGCCCCAGCATTTT. This gives the protein CAWSQGINQPQHF. The whole variable domain, filled in from reference TRBV30 and TRBJ1-5, reads SQTIHQWPATLVQPVGSPLSLECTVEGTSNPNLYWYRQAAGRGLQLLFYSVGIGQISSEVPQNLSASRPQDRQFILSSKKLLLSDSGFYLCAWSQGINQPQHFGDGTRLSIL.